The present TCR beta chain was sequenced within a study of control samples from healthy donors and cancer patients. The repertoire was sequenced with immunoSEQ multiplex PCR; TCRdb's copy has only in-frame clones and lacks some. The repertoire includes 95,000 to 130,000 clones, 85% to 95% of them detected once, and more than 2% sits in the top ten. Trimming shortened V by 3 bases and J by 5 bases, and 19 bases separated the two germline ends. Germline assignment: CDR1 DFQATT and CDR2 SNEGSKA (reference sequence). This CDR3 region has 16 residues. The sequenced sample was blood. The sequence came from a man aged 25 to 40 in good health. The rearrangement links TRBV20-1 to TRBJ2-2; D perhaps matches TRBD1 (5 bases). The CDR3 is CSASYWQPPGTGELFF. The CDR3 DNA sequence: TGCAGTGCTAGTTATTGGCAGCCCCCAGGGACCGGGGAGCTGTTTTTT.